A single sample gave rise to the 21 T cell receptor beta chains below, sequenced in a study of blood T cell repertoires in COVID-19. Clones were sequenced by immunoSEQ multiplex PCR, and TCRdb holds only the in-frame ones, with some missing. The sample lists a few hundred thousand clones; more than 70% were seen once. The sequenced sample was peripheral blood. The receptors were gathered from a man in his forties with acute or convalescent COVID-19.

This clone was recorded only once. The chain employs TRBV28 and TRBJ2-1; D is possibly TRBD2 (5 bases). Germline CDR1 and CDR2: MDHEN and SYDVKM. The V end was cut by 3 bases, the J end by 4 bases, with 16 bases between. CDR3 length: 16 amino acids. CDR3 sequence (DNA): TGTGCCAGCAGTTTCGGGTCGAGGGATCAATACAATGAGCAGTTCTTC. It yields the protein CASSFGSRDQYNEQFF.

This clone was seen a single time. The gene calls are TRBV27 and TRBJ1-6, with D possibly being TRBD1 (6 bases). Germline CDR1 and CDR2: MNHEY and SMNVEV (reference sequence). Trimming removed 5 bases from V and 3 bases from J, with 11 bases in between. The CDR3 length is 15 residues. In DNA form, the CDR3 reads TGTGCCAGCAGTACGGACAGAGGCTATAATTCACCCCTCCACTTT. This encodes CASSTDRGYNSPLHF.

The gene calls are TRBV6-5 and TRBJ2-2; 9 bases are shared with TRBD1. V trimming: 7 bases; J trimming: 7 bases; junction bases outside the gene matches: 7. Germline V gene sequence: CDR1 MNHEY, CDR2 SVGAGI. CDR3 length: 14 amino acids. CDR3 nucleotide sequence: TGTGCCAGCAAACCGGGACAGGGAGGCGGGGAGCTGTTTTTT. Amino acids: CASKPGQGGGELFF.

This clone turned up a few times. This chain joins TRBV18 and TRBJ1-3, with D possibly being TRBD1 (5 bases). Germline CDR1 and CDR2: KGHSH and LQKENI. This CDR3 comprises 17 residues. V shed 1 base and J shed 3 bases, with 16 bases lying between them. CDR3 DNA sequence: TGTGCCAGCTCACCACTGCTCCAGGGCTCGGGTGGAAACACCATATATTTT. Translating it yields CASSPLLQGSGGNTIYF.

The V call is TRBV7-6, the J call TRBJ1-1; 9 nucleotides agree with TRBD1. Germline CDR1 reads SGHVS; CDR2 reads FNYEAQ. This CDR3 has 18 amino acids. V shed 7 bases and J 5 bases; nucleotides not matched to a gene: 20. The CDR3 loop reads CASTHVIVFGQGRTEAFF. The CDR3 nucleotides read TGTGCCAGCACGCATGTCATAGTTTTCGGACAGGGGCGTACTGAAGCTTTCTTT.

The chain joins TRBV10-3 to TRBJ2-7, with 7 nucleotides matching TRBD1. The CDR3 is 13 amino acids. After removal of 10 bases from V and 0 bases from J, the junction contained 6 bases not matched to a gene. Looked up from germline, CDR1 is ENHRY and CDR2 is SYGVKD. The CDR3 region is CATKTGSSYEQYF. In DNA form, the CDR3 reads TGTGCCACCAAGACAGGGAGCTCCTACGAGCAGTACTTC.

This rearrangement joins TRBV27 to TRBJ2-7; 7 bases are a match to TRBD2. Germline V gene lookup returns CDR1 MNHEY and CDR2 SMNVEV (reference sequence). Trimming cost V 4 bases and J 0 bases; bases outside gene matches: 9. This CDR3 comprises 16 residues. CDR3 bases: TGTGCCAGCAGTTCTGGGCTAGCGGTTGTCTCCTACGAGCAGTACTTC. Translated: CASSSGLAVVSYEQYF.

This sequence joins TRBV28 and TRBJ2-7; TRBD2 agrees at 7 bases. The CDR3 has 15 amino acids. J lost 0 bases, V lost 7 bases, and 9 bases had no gene match. Germline CDR1 and CDR2: MDHEN and SYDVKM. The CDR3, as DNA: TGTGCCAGCACTTTTGGGGGGGTTTACTCCTACGAGCAGTACTTC. It translates to CASTFGGVYSYEQYF.

This chain links TRBV7-9 with TRBJ2-5, with TRBD2 matching over 8 bases. The germline V gene encodes CDR1 SEHNR and CDR2 FQNEAQ (reference sequence). V shed 5 bases and J 5 bases; nucleotides not matched to a gene: 7. There are 14 residues in the CDR3. The chain's CDR3 is CASSAGLVMETQYF. The CDR3 DNA sequence: TGTGCCAGCAGCGCGGGACTAGTTATGGAGACCCAGTACTTC.

The chain couples TRBV29-1 to TRBJ2-4, with D possibly TRBD1 on 6 matching bases. Germline assignment: CDR1 SQVTM and CDR2 ANQGSEA. The CDR3 is 16 amino acids. The V end was cut by 4 bases, the J end by 4 bases, with 20 bases between. CDR3 loop: CSVVPRTQGIKNIQYF. The CDR3 nucleotides are TGCAGCGTTGTGCCCCGGACACAGGGAATTAAAAACATTCAGTACTTC.

The chain couples TRBV7-9 to TRBJ2-7; TRBD1 aligns across 9 bases. Germline assignment: CDR1 SEHNR and CDR2 FQNEAQ (reference sequence). V lost 5 bases and J lost 0; bases outside the gene matches: 8. The CDR3 consists of 16 residues. The CDR3 nucleotides read TGTGCCAGCAGCGTATCCGGGACAGGGCCCTCCTACGAGCAGTACTTC. Translation: CASSVSGTGPSYEQYF.

The chain has TRBV30 and TRBJ1-5; D remains ambiguous. CDR3 size: 13 residues. From germline, CDR1 is GTSNPN and CDR2 SVGIG (reference sequence). With 5 bases removed from V and 0 bases from J, the gap between germline ends came to 8 bases. CDR3 nucleotide sequence: TGTGCCTGGGGAGGTTATAGCAATCAGCCCCAGCATTTT. Protein sequence: CAWGGYSNQPQHF.

The gene calls are TRBV18 and TRBJ2-5; 7 bases agree with TRBD2. The CDR3 spans 14 residues. Germline-derived CDR1 and CDR2 are KGHSH and LQKENI. Unmatched junction bases numbered 5, after V lost 4 bases and J lost 3 bases. The CDR3 DNA reads as TGTGCCAGCTCACAAAGCGGGACCGAAGAGACCCAGTACTTC. Protein: CASSQSGTEETQYF.

In this sample, this clone turned up once. The gene calls are TRBV4-3 and TRBJ1-3, with unresolved D. Trimming removed 4 bases at V and 0 bases at J, with 16 bases between. CDR3 length: 17 residues. Germline assignment: CDR1 LGHNA and CDR2 YSLEER. The CDR3 DNA follows: TGCGCCAGCAGCCCAGACCCTCAAGCCTCCTCTGGAAACACCATATATTTT. Residues: CASSPDPQASSGNTIYF.

This sequence joins TRBV20-1 and TRBJ1-2; D is uncertain. This CDR3 has 11 residues. CDR1 and CDR2 (germline): DFQATT, SNEGSKA (reference sequence). V lost 3 bases and J lost 7, with 9 bases in between. CDR3 bases: TGCAGTGCTAGTCTTAGAACTGGCTACACCTTC. It codes for CSASLRTGYTF.

In DNA form, the CDR3 reads TGTGCCAGCGTGGCCCGATTCGGCGGGGGCACAGATACGCAGTATTTT. It specifies CASVARFGGGTDTQYF. V and J are TRBV6-4 and TRBJ2-3; perhaps TRBD2 as D (6 bases). This CDR3 region has 16 residues. The V end lost 8 bases, the J end lost 1 base, and 19 bases lay between the germline ends. Germline CDR1 is MRHNA and CDR2 is SNTAGT.

The rearrangement joins TRBV12-3 or TRBV12-4 to TRBJ1-1; D might be TRBD1 (5 bases). Between the trimmed V and J ends, which lost 6 bases and 0 bases, there was a span of 8 bases. The CDR3 sequence is 13 residues long. CDR3 amino acids: CASSKTVNTEAFF. Written as DNA, the CDR3 is TGTGCCAGCAGCAAGACAGTGAACACTGAAGCTTTCTTT.

This clone has only a few counts. Written as DNA, the CDR3 is TGTGCCAGCAGTGCCGTACTAGCGGTTGCGAACACCGGGGAGCTGTTTTTT. Protein sequence: CASSAVLAVANTGELFF. The chain uses TRBV6-4 and TRBJ2-2; 8 bases align to TRBD2. After removal of 4 bases from V and 0 bases from J, the junction contained 7 bases not matched to a gene. The V gene's germline CDR1 is MRHNA and CDR2 SNTAGT. There are 17 residues in the CDR3.

There are a few counts of this clone. CDR3 sequence (DNA): TGTGCCAGCAGCCCAGGACTAGCGGGAGCTTTTGATACGCAGTATTTT. This encodes CASSPGLAGAFDTQYF. The chain employs TRBV7-3 and TRBJ2-3, with 13 bases that match TRBD2. Germline-derived CDR1 and CDR2 are SGHTA and FQGTGA. The V gene end was trimmed by 5 bases and the J gene end by 6 bases; junction bases not matched to a gene: 8. The CDR3 covers 16 residues.

This chain joins TRBV28 and TRBJ2-5; D is unresolved. Germline V gene sequence: CDR1 MDHEN, CDR2 SYDVKM. This CDR3 is built from 13 residues. Between the trimmed V and J ends, which lost 3 bases and 4 bases, there was a span of 9 bases. CDR3 nucleotide sequence: TGTGCCAGCAGTTTCGGTTTTTCAGAGACCCAGTACTTC. Residues: CASSFGFSETQYF.

The chain employs TRBV27 and TRBJ2-1; the D gene is possibly TRBD2 (7 bases). The CDR3 is made up of 15 amino acids. Trimming removed 4 bases from V and 6 bases from J, with 16 bases in between. Germline V gene sequence: CDR1 MNHEY, CDR2 SMNVEV (reference sequence). The chain's CDR3 is CASSSAGGALNEQFF. The CDR3 coding sequence is TGTGCCAGCAGTTCCGCTGGGGGGGCCCTCAATGAGCAGTTCTTC.